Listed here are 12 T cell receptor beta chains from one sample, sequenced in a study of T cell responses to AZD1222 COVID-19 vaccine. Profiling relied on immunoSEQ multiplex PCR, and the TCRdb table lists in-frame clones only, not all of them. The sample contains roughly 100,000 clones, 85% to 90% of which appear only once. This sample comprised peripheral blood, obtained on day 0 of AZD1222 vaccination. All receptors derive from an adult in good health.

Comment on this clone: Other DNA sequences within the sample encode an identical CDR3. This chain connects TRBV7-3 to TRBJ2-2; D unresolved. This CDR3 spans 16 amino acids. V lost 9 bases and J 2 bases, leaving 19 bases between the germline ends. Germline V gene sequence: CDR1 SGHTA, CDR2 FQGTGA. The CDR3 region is CASSLFRTANTGELFF. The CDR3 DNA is TGTGCCAGTTCCTTGTTCCGGACCGCTAACACCGGGGAGCTGTTTTTT.

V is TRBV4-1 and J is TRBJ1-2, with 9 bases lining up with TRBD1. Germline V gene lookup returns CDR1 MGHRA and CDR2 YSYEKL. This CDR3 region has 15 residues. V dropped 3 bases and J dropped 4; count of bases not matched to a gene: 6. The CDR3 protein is CASSQRTGVGYGYTF. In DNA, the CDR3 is TGCGCCAGCAGCCAGAGGACAGGGGTTGGCTATGGCTACACCTTC.

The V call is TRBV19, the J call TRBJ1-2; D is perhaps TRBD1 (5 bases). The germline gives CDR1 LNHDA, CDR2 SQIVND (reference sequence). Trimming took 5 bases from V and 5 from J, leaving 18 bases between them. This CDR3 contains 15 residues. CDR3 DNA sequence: TGTGCCAGTAGTCTTTTACCGGGGACGGCGTATGGCTACACCTTC. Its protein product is CASSLLPGTAYGYTF.

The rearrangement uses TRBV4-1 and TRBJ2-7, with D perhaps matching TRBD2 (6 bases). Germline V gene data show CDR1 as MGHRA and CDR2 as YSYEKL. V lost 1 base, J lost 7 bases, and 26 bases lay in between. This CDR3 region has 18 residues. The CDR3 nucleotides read TGCGCCAGCAGCCAAGTCGAGCAGGCAGGAGGACCGGAGGGGGAGCAGTACTTC. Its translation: CASSQVEQAGGPEGEQYF.

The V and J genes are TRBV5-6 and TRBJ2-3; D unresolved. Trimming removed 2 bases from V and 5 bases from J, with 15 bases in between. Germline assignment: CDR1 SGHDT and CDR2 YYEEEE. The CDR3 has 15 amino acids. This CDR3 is CASSFFGADEDTQYF. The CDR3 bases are TGTGCCAGCAGCTTTTTTGGCGCCGATGAAGATACGCAGTATTTT.

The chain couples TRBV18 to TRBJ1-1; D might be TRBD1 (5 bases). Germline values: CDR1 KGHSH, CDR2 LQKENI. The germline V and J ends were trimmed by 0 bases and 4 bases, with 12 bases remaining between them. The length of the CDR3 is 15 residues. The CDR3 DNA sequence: TGTGCCAGCTCACCACCGCGGGGGAACGGCACTGAAGCTTTCTTT. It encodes CASSPPRGNGTEAFF. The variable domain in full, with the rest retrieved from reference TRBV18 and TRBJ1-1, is NAGVMQNPRHLVRRRGQEARLRCSPMKGHSHVYWYRQLPEEGLKFMVYLQKENIIDESGMPKERFSAEFPKEGPSILRIQQVVRGDSAAYFCASSPPRGNGTEAFFGQGTRLTVV.

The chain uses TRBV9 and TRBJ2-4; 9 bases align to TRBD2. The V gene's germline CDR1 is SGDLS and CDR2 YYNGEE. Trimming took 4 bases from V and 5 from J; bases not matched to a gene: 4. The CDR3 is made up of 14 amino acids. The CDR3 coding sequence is TGTGCCAGCAGCCCTTCTAGCGGGGAAAACATTCAGTACTTC. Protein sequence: CASSPSSGENIQYF.

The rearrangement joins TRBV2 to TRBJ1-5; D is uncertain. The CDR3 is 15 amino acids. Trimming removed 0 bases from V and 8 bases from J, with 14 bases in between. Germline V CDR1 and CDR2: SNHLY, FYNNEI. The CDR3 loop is CASSEARSGGEPQHF. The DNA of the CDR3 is TGTGCCAGCAGTGAAGCCAGGTCTGGCGGGGAGCCCCAGCATTTT. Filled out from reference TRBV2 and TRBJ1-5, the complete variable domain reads EPEVTQTPSHQVTQMGQEVILRCVPISNHLYFYWYRQILGQKVEFLVSFYNNEISEKSEIFDDQFSVERPDGSNFTLKIRSTKLEDSAMYFCASSEARSGGEPQHFGDGTRLSIL.

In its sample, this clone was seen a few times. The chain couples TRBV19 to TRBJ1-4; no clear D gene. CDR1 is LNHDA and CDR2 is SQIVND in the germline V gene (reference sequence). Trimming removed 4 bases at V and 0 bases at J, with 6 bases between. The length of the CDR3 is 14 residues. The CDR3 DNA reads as TGTGCCAGTAGTACCGATGCAACTAATGAAAAACTGTTTTTT. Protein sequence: CASSTDATNEKLFF.

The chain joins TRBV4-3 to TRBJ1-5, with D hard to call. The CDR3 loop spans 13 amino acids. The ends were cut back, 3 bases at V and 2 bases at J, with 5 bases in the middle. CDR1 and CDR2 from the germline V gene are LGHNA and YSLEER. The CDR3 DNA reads TGCGCCAGCAGCCAGAGCGGCAATCAGCCCCAGCATTTT. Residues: CASSQSGNQPQHF.

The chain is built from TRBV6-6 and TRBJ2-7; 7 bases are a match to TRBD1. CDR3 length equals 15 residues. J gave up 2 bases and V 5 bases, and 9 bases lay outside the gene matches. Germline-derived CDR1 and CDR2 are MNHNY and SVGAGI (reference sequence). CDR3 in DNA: TGTGCCAGCAGTCGATCCGGACAGGCCACCTACGAGCAGTACTTC. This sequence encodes CASSRSGQATYEQYF.

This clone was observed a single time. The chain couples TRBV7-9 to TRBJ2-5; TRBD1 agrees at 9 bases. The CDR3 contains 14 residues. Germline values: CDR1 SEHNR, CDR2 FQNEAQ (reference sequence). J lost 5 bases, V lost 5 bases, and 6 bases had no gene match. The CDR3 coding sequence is TGTGCCAGCAGCCCCTTTGGACAGGGGGAGACCCAGTACTTC. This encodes CASSPFGQGETQYF.